This T cell receptor (beta chain) was identified in a study of shared clonotypes between healthy human individuals. Across the study: Researchers assigned three CD4 naive, three CD4 memory, two CD8 naive and one CD8 memory plate to each donor. Broader study findings: With a handful of donors compared, around 5% of naive CD4 clonotypes were shared.

On this clone itself: The antigen remains undetermined.

This CDR3 region has 16 residues. The V and J ends lost 1 base and 8 bases respectively, with 20 bases between them. CDR1 and CDR2 (germline): SGHNT, YENEEA. An approximately 220 ng quantity of DNA, approximately 29,000 T cell genomes, went into the sorted-subset replicate PCRs. The assay was immunoSEQ multiplex PCR, and TCRdb's table has in-frame clones only and misses some. The sample has about 2.4 million clones, approximately 94% seen once. The rearrangement links TRBV11-3 to TRBJ1-2; no reliable D call. Sequencing input: naive CD4+ T cells from PBMCs. Subset specified: CD45RA+ positively selected. The sequence was collected from a man between 18 and 35 years old in good health. Some clones in this sample may be carry-over from other donors' samples. The CDR3 reads CASSLVKGKVFGGYTF. In DNA, the CDR3 is TGTGCCAGCAGCTTAGTTAAGGGAAAGGTCTTCGGGGGCTACACCTTC.